This entry lists 10 T cell receptor beta chains sequenced from one sample in a study of OX40 agonist ivuxolimab in advanced cancers. Libraries were prepared by immunoSEQ multiplex PCR; TCRdb keeps only in-frame clonotypes and omits some of them. The sample shows around 100,000 clones, about 91% of them seen only once. Here the sequenced sample was CD4+ or CD8+ T cells sorted from blood, taken in a trial of the OX40 agonist ivuxolimab. The receptors derive from an adult with an advanced solid tumor such as melanoma, head and neck, liver or kidney cancer.

This sequence joins TRBV28 and TRBJ1-5; 9 positions agree with TRBD1. The germline V gene encodes CDR1 MDHEN and CDR2 SYDVKM. The CDR3 has 13 amino acids. J gave up 6 bases and V 8 bases, and 5 bases lay outside the gene matches. The CDR3 region has the DNA TGTGCCAGCCGGGGACAGGGTGGTCAGCCCCAGCATTTT. This sequence encodes CASRGQGGQPQHF.

The chain links TRBV2 to TRBJ2-5; D is undetermined. From germline, CDR1 is SNHLY and CDR2 FYNNEI. This CDR3 spans 13 amino acids. Trimming cost V 4 bases and J 0 bases, with 6 bases left between them. This CDR3 is CASSGSYQETQYF. The CDR3 DNA reads as TGTGCCAGCAGTGGGAGTTACCAAGAGACCCAGTACTTC.

The V call is TRBV27, the J call TRBJ1-6; the match to TRBD1 covers 7 bases. V lost 6 bases and J lost 9; bases outside the gene matches: 11. Germline loops: CDR1 MNHEY, CDR2 SMNVEV (reference sequence). This CDR3 contains 15 residues. CDR3 in amino acids: CASRSNLQGSSPLHF. CDR3 in DNA: TGTGCCAGCAGGTCCAATCTACAGGGGAGTTCACCCCTCCACTTT.

This chain uses TRBV11-3 with TRBJ1-4; D possibly corresponds to TRBD1 (5 bases). The CDR3 contains 15 residues. Germline V lookup: CDR1 SGHNT, CDR2 YENEEA. The germline V and J ends were trimmed by 1 base and 7 bases, with 13 bases remaining between them. The CDR3 loop is CASSLVLGLGEKLFF. The CDR3 DNA follows: TGTGCCAGCAGCTTAGTGCTGGGGCTAGGTGAAAAACTGTTTTTT.

V is TRBV5-4 and J is TRBJ1-2; the match to TRBD1 covers 10 bases. V was clipped by 4 bases and J by 3 bases; unmatched bases: 6. The CDR3 spans 15 residues. Germline CDR1 reads SGHNT; CDR2 reads YYREEE (reference sequence). CDR3 protein: CASSNDRGRDYGYTF. The CDR3 DNA reads TGTGCCAGCAGCAACGACAGGGGGCGCGACTATGGCTACACCTTC. The entire variable domain, with the rest obtained from reference TRBV5-4 and TRBJ1-2, is as follows: ETGVTQSPTHLIKTRGQQVTLRCSSQSGHNTVSWYQQALGQGPQFIFQYYREEENGRGNFPPRFSGLQFPNYSSELNVNALELDDSALYLCASSNDRGRDYGYTFGSGTRLTVV.

This clone was picked up one time. The rearrangement joins TRBV2 to TRBJ1-5; maybe TRBD1 (6 bases). Germline assignment: CDR1 SNHLY and CDR2 FYNNEI. This CDR3 comprises 14 residues. Trimming left V 4 bases short and J 3 bases short, with 10 bases between. The CDR3 DNA sequence: TGTGCCAGCAGTGGGACAGCCCTCAATCAGCCCCAGCATTTT. It is translated as CASSGTALNQPQHF. The variable domain in full, with the rest retrieved from reference TRBV2 and TRBJ1-5, is EPEVTQTPSHQVTQMGQEVILRCVPISNHLYFYWYRQILGQKVEFLVSFYNNEISEKSEIFDDQFSVERPDGSNFTLKIRSTKLEDSAMYFCASSGTALNQPQHFGDGTRLSIL.

This chain uses TRBV5-1 with TRBJ2-3; 7 bases agree with TRBD2. Germline CDR1 and CDR2: SGHRS and YFSETQ. The CDR3 extends over 15 amino acids. V shed 2 bases and J 1 base; nucleotides not matched to a gene: 4. The CDR3 loop reads CASSFRRERTDTQYF. The CDR3 DNA follows: TGCGCCAGCAGCTTTCGGCGGGAGCGCACAGATACGCAGTATTTT.

The chain has TRBV7-2 and TRBJ2-7, with 13 bases that match TRBD2. The CDR3 sequence is 14 residues long. The V gene's germline CDR1 is SGHTA and CDR2 FQGNSA. J was trimmed by 12 bases and V by 5 bases; bases with no gene match: 10. The CDR3 nucleotides read TGTGCCAGCAGCCCAGGACTAGCGGGAGTATCATTGTACTTC. It encodes CASSPGLAGVSLYF.

This chain uses TRBV9 with TRBJ2-3, with TRBD2 matching 12 bases. V was pared by 0 bases and J by 2 bases, with 1 base of the junction left unmatched. This CDR3 spans 16 amino acids. Germline assignment: CDR1 SGDLS and CDR2 YYNGEE. CDR3 residues: CASSVGLAGATDTQYF. In nucleotides, the CDR3 is TGTGCCAGCAGCGTAGGACTAGCGGGGGCCACAGATACGCAGTATTTT. Filled out from reference TRBV9 and TRBJ2-3, the complete variable domain reads DSGVTQTPKHLITATGQRVTLRCSPRSGDLSVYWYQQSLDQGLQFLIQYYNGEERAKGNILERFSAQQFPDLHSELNLSSLELGDSALYFCASSVGLAGATDTQYFGPGTRLTVL.

J is TRBJ1-3 and V is TRBV9; no firm D call. Germline CDR1 SGDLS, CDR2 YYNGEE. V was pared by 2 bases and J by 0 bases, with 9 bases between. The CDR3 extends over 15 amino acids. The DNA of the CDR3 is TGTGCCAGCAGCGTCGGACCCCTCTCTGGAAACACCATATATTTT. Protein: CASSVGPLSGNTIYF.